These T cell receptor beta chains were read from a single sample in a study of cytomegalovirus exposure and HLA in healthy donors. Assay used: immunoSEQ multiplex PCR; TCRdb lists only in-frame clones, some missing. The data contain about 180,000 clones, more than 70% of them singletons. Sample: PBMCs. These receptors came from a girl aged 5 to 17 in good health and CMV-seropositive. The CDR3 runs from the conserved cysteine through the conserved F or W. The D gene is left open where the match is weak. The size of a clone is reported for some rows only, either as once, few or many, or as a class for expanded clones.

>NA|TRBV18|NA|TRBJ1-1
TGTGCCAGCTCACCACCACAGACCAACACTGAAGCTTTCTTT
CASSPPQTNTEAFF
>NA|TRBV30|TRBD1|TRBJ1-4
TGTGCCTGGAAAGCGAGGGGGACAGAAGGGAAAAAACTGTTTTTT
CAWKARGTEGKKLFF
>once|TRBV27|TRBD2|TRBJ2-7
TGTGCCAGCAGTACCAGACTAGCGGGAGAACTCGAGCAGTACTTC
CASSTRLAGELEQYF
>NA|TRBV7-9|NA|TRBJ1-4
TGTGCCAGCAGCCCCGACGGGGTAGGAGAAAAACTGTTTTTT
CASSPDGVGEKLFF
>NA|TRBV5-1|NA|TRBJ2-7
TGCGCCAGCAGGAGCGGGACAGGTCCATCCTACGAGCAGTACTTC
CASRSGTGPSYEQYF
>NA|TRBV5-1|TRBD1|TRBJ2-7
TGCGCCAGCGGAAAGGGACAGGGGAGGTACGAGCAGTACTTC
CASGKGQGRYEQYF
>NA|TRBV5-1|TRBD2|TRBJ2-7
TGCGCCAGCAGCTTGACTAGCGCATACTCCTACGAGCAGTACTTC
CASSLTSAYSYEQYF
>NA|TRBV7-9|NA|TRBJ1-4
TGTGCCAGCAGCTTAGGCCGAGTAGGGGTGGGAGAAAAACTGTTTTTT
CASSLGRVGVGEKLFF
>NA|TRBV25-1|NA|TRBJ1-1
TGTGCCAGCAGTGAAGGGGGGGCTATGAACACTGAAGCTTTCTTT
CASSEGGAMNTEAFF
>NA|TRBV6-1|TRBD2|TRBJ2-1
TGTGCCAGCAGTGAACTAACTAGCGGATACAATGAGCAGTTCTTC
CASSELTSGYNEQFF
>few|TRBV4-2|NA|TRBJ1-2
TGTGCCAGCAGCCAAGATCAAGGGGCGAACTATGGCTACACCTTC
CASSQDQGANYGYTF
>once|TRBV30|NA|TRBJ1-1
TGTGCCCGGAGTGGGGGGGGTGAAGCTTTCTTT
CARSGGGEAFF
>NA|TRBV6-5|TRBD1|TRBJ2-7
TGTGCCAGCAGCCAAATGACAGGGGGCAACGAGCAGTACTTC
CASSQMTGGNEQYF
>NA|TRBV7-2|TRBD1|TRBJ1-1
TGTGCCAGCAGCCCTCAGGGGGCATTGTTGAACACTGAAGCTTTCTTT
CASSPQGALLNTEAFF
>NA|TRBV5-1|TRBD1|TRBJ1-2
TGCGCCAGCAGCCCGACAGGGGGTGACTATGGCTACACCTTC
CASSPTGGDYGYTF
>NA|TRBV29-1|NA|TRBJ2-1
TGCAGCGTTGAAGAGAGCGGACTTGCTAATGAGCAGTTCTTC
CSVEESGLANEQFF
>NA|TRBV6-5|TRBD1|TRBJ1-5
TGTGCCAGCAGCCCCGGACAGGGGAATCAGCCCCAGCATTTT
CASSPGQGNQPQHF
>NA|TRBV11-1|TRBD2|TRBJ2-3
TGTGCCAGCAGCTCCGGGCGGGAGGTCACGCACCCCACAGATACGCAGTATTTT
CASSSGREVTHPTDTQYF
>NA|TRBV21-1|NA|TRBJ2-7
TGTGCCAGCAGCGCTTCACTACCGGGATACGGCTACGAGCAGTACTTC
CASSASLPGYGYEQYF
>NA|TRBV29-1|NA|TRBJ2-1
TGCAGCGTTAGTGGAGTCCGGGAGCAGTTCTTC
CSVSGVREQFF
>NA|TRBV23-1|NA|TRBJ1-1
TGCGCCAGCAGTCAGGAGGGTCTGAACACTGAAGCTTTCTTT
CASSQEGLNTEAFF
>few|TRBV25-1|NA|TRBJ1-4
TGTGCCAGCAGGCGGTTAGCTAATGAAAAACTGTTTTTT
CASRRLANEKLFF
>NA|TRBV6-5|NA|TRBJ1-3
TGTGCCAGCAGTTACTCGGTGGCAGGCGGAAACACCATATATTTT
CASSYSVAGGNTIYF
>NA|TRBV29-1|TRBD2|TRBJ2-2
TGCAGCGTCCCCTCTAGCGGGAGGGCCACCGGGGAGCTGTTTTTT
CSVPSSGRATGELFF
>NA|TRBV30|TRBD2|TRBJ2-3
TGTGCCTGGAGTGTAGGGACTAGCTCACGTCCAGATACGCAGTATTTT
CAWSVGTSSRPDTQYF
>NA|TRBV6-6|NA|TRBJ2-1
TGTGCCAGCACCCAGGACAGAGGTGGGAATGAGCAGTTCTTC
CASTQDRGGNEQFF
>NA|TRBV27|NA|TRBJ1-5
TGTGCCAGCAGTACCTATGTGGGGGCCGGTCAGCCCCAGCATTTT
CASSTYVGAGQPQHF
>NA|TRBV2|TRBD1|TRBJ1-1
TGTGCCAGCAGCGAGACAGGGGGCACTGAAGCTTTCTTT
CASSETGGTEAFF
>NA|TRBV6-4|NA|TRBJ1-1
TGTGCCAGCAGTGACCGGGGAGGGAACACTGAAGCTTTCTTT
CASSDRGGNTEAFF
>NA|TRBV19|NA|TRBJ1-5
TGTGCCAGTAGCGTCTCGGCAGGGAATCAGCCCCAGCATTTT
CASSVSAGNQPQHF
>NA|TRBV29-1|TRBD1|TRBJ1-2
TGCAGCGTCCGCAGGCGGGACAGGGCGGTCTATGGCTACACCTTC
CSVRRRDRAVYGYTF
>few|TRBV14|TRBD1|TRBJ1-2
TGTGCCAGCAGCGACTTACAGGGGGCGCGAGGCTACACCTTC
CASSDLQGARGYTF
>NA|TRBV10-1|NA|TRBJ2-3
TGCGCCAGCAGCCCAGGACTGAAGAGCACAGATACGCAGTATTTT
CASSPGLKSTDTQYF
>NA|TRBV6-5|NA|TRBJ2-3
TGTGCCAGCAGTCGACAATCCACAGATACGCAGTATTTT
CASSRQSTDTQYF
>NA|TRBV7-9|TRBD1|TRBJ2-2
TGTGCCAGCAGCGTTCCGGGACAGGGGATACGGACCGGGGAGCTGTTTTTT
CASSVPGQGIRTGELFF
>NA|TRBV5-1|NA|TRBJ1-3
TGCGCCAGCAGCTTGTTGGACAGTAACTCTGGAAACACCATATATTTT
CASSLLDSNSGNTIYF
>NA|TRBV7-8|NA|TRBJ2-7
TGTGCCAGCAGCCTCGGGCAGGGGAGTACCTACGAGCAGTACTTC
CASSLGQGSTYEQYF
>NA|TRBV4-1|TRBD1|TRBJ2-7
TGCGCCAGCAGCCTCCGGGACAGCTCCTACGAGCAGTACTTC
CASSLRDSSYEQYF
>NA|TRBV2|TRBD2|TRBJ2-5
TGTGCCAGCAGTGAAAAAGGCCCCGCGGGAGGACCACAAGAGACCCAGTACTTC
CASSEKGPAGGPQETQYF